The sequence of this TCR beta chain was determined in a study of CD8 T cells in ankylosing spondylitis (dated by TCRdb to between 2016 and 2019). In terms of the full investigation: The study profiled T cell receptor beta repertoires in healthy donors and ankylosing spondylitis patients to find disease-linked TCR variants. Peripheral blood was sampled, and synovial fluid was also collected from ankylosing spondylitis patients. The whole study cohort included 108 healthy donors and over 20 ankylosing spondylitis patients. On the study overall, not on this receptor specifically: According to the report, matched synovial fluid samples from ankylosing spondylitis patients were significantly enriched for the disease-linked clones. A CD8+ phenotype was shown by the disease-linked clones, which were found at relatively low frequencies in peripheral blood. A TCR beta motif made up of fewer than 10 highly homologous amino acid variants appeared to be characteristic of blood from ankylosing spondylitis patients. Some of the motif variants had been reported before in the synovial fluid and blood of reactive arthritis patients, a finding that suggests common disease-initiation mechanisms.

As concerns this clonotype: Its antigen is still unknown. Per-nucleotide qualities are absent, and no much larger clonotype sits a single base away.

Sequencing instrument: Illumina HiSeq 2500. TCR beta libraries were prepared by quantitative 5'-RACE with molecular barcodes. The published analysis was carried out like this. Disease-linked TCR variants were identified with a new computational method built on a probabilistic model of VDJ rearrangement. TCRdb reworked the public reads: Q25 trimming with fastp, MiXCR clone assembly, productive beta chains retained. CDR3 protein duplicates are merged, each entry listing the most common genes and DNA. TCRdb, not the original authors, processed these V and J calls. Counted in this sample were 250,000 or so distinct CDR3 sequences; under 30% of them appeared once. The ten most abundant clones make up about 0.6% of the sample. The germline V gene (reference sequence) specifies DFQATT as CDR1 and SNEGSKA as CDR2. The CDR3 holds 15 amino acids from the cysteine to the phenylalanine. Left in the record is the CDR3 DNA by itself, 45 bases read in frame from the first base. The germline V and J ends show losses of 5 bases and 1 base respectively, and no gene match explains 10 bases of the junction.

The sample consisted of blood, either unsorted or a sorted T cell fraction (not recorded which). The clonotype was recovered from a male donor with ankylosing spondylitis or in good health (not recorded which). The chain is encoded by TRBV20-1 joined to TRBJ2-7; TRBD2 aligns with 8 central bases. This receptor has the CDR3 CSADPGAGGSYEQYF. The nucleotides read TGCAGTGCTGACCCCGGGGCGGGGGGTTCCTACGAGCAGTACTTC.